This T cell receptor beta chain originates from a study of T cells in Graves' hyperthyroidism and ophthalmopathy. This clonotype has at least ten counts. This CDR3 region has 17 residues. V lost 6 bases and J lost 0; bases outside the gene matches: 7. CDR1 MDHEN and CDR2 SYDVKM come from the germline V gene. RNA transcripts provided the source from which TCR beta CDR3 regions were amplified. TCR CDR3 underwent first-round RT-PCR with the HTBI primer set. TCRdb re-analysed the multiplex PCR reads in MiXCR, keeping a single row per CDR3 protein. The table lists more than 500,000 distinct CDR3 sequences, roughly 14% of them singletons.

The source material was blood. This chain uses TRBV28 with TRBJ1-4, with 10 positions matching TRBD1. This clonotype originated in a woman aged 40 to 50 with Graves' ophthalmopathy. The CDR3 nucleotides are TGTGCCAGCAGCCCCGAAGGGACAGGGGCAACTAATGAAAAACTGTTTTTT. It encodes CASSPEGTGATNEKLFF.